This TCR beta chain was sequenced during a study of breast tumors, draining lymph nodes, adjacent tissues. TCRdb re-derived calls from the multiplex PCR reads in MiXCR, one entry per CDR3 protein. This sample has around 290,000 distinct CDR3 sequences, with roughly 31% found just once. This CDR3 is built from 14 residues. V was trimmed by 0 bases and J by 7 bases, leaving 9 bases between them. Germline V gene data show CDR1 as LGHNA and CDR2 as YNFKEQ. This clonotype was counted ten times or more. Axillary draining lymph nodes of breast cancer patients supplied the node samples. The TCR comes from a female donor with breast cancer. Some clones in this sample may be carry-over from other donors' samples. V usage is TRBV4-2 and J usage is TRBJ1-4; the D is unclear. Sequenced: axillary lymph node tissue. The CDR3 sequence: CASSQEQRVEKLFF. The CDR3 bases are TGTGCCAGCAGCCAAGAACAGAGGGTTGAAAAACTGTTTTTT.